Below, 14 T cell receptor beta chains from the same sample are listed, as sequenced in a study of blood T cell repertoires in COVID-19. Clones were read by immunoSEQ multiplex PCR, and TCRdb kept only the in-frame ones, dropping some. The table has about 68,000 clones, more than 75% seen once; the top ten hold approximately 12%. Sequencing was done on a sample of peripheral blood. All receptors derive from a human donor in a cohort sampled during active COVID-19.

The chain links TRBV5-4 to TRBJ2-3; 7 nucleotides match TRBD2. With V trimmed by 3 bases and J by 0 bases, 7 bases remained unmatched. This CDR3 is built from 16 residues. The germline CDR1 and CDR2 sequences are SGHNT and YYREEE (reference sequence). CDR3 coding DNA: TGTGCCAGCAGCTACGTAGCGGGCGCTAGCACAGATACGCAGTATTTT. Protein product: CASSYVAGASTDTQYF.

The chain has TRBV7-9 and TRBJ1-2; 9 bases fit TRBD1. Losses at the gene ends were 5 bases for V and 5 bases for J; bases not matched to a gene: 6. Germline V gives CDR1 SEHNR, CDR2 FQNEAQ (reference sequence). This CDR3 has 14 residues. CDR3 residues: CASSAGTGPYGYTF. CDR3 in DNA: TGTGCCAGCAGCGCCGGGACAGGGCCTTATGGCTACACCTTC.

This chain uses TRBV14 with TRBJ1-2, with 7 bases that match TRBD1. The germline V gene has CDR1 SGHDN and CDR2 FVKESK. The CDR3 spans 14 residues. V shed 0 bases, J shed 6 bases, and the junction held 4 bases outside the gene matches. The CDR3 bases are TGTGCCAGCAGCCAAGAACTAACAGGGGATGGCTACACCTTC. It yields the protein CASSQELTGDGYTF.

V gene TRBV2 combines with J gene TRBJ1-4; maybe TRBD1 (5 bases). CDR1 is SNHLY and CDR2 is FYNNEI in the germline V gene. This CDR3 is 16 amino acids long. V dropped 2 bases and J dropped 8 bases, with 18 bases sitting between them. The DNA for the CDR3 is TGTGCCAGCAGTGAACACTCCCAGGGCTCCAGGGAAAAACTGTTTTTT. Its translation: CASSEHSQGSREKLFF.

The CDR3 protein is CASGFKLPTFLETVSTDTQYF. The DNA for the CDR3 is TGTGCTAGTGGTTTCAAACTCCCCACCTTCCTAGAAACCGTCAGCACAGATACGCAGTATTTT. The J gene is TRBJ2-3, the V gene TRBV12-5; unclear D gene. The V end lost 3 bases, the J end lost 0 bases, and 28 bases lay between the germline ends. The CDR3 sequence is 21 residues long. Germline V gene data show CDR1 as LGHNT and CDR2 as FRNRAP.

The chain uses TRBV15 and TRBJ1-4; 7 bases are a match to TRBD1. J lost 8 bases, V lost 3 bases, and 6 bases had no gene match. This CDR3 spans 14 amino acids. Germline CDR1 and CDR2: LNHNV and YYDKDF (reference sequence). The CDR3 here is CATSSRQGPEKLFF. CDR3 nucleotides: TGTGCCACCAGCAGCCGACAGGGCCCGGAAAAACTGTTTTTT.

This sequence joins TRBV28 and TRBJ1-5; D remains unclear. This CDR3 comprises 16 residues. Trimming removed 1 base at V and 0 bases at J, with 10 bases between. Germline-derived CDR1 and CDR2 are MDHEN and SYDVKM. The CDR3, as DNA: TGTGCCAGCAGTTTATATTCCAGTTATAGCAATCAGCCCCAGCATTTT. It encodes CASSLYSSYSNQPQHF.

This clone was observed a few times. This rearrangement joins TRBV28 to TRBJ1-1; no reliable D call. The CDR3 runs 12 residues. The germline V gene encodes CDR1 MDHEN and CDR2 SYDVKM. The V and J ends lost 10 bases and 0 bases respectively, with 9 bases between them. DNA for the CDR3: TGTGCCATCGCGGAGATGAACACTGAAGCTTTCTTT. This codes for CAIAEMNTEAFF.

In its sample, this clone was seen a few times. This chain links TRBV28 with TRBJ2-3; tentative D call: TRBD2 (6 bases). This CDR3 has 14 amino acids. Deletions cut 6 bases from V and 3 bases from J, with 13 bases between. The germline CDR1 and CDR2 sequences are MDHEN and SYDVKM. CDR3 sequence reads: CASSPTGETDTQYF. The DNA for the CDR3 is TGTGCCAGCAGCCCGACGGGGGAGACAGATACGCAGTATTTT. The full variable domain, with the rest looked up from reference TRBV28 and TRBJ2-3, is DVKVTQSSRYLVKRTGEKVFLECVQDMDHENMFWYRQDPGLGLRLIYFSYDVKMKEKGDIPEGYSVSREKKERFSLILESASTNQTSMYLCASSPTGETDTQYFGPGTRLTVL.

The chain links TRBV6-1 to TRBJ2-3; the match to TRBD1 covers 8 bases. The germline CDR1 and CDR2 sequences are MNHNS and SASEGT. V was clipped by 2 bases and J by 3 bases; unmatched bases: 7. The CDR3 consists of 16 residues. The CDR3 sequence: CASSETGGYETDTQYF. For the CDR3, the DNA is TGTGCCAGCAGTGAAACAGGGGGTTACGAGACAGATACGCAGTATTTT.

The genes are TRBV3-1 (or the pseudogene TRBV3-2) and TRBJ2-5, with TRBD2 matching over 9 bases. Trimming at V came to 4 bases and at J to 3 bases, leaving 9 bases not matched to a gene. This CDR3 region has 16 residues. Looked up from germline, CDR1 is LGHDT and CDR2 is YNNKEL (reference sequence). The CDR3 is CASSRVLAGVKETQYF. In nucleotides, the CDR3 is TGTGCCAGCAGCCGCGTGTTAGCGGGGGTTAAAGAGACCCAGTACTTC.

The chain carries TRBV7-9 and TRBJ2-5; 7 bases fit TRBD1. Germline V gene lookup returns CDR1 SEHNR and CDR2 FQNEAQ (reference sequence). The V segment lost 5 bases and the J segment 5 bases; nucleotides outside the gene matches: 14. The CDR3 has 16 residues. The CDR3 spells CASSHGQANPWETQYF. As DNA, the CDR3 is TGTGCCAGCAGCCACGGACAGGCCAACCCTTGGGAGACCCAGTACTTC.

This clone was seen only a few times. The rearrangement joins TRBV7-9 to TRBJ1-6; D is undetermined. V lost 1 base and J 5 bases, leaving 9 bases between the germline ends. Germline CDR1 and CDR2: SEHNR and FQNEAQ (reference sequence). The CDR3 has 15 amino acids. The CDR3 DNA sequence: TGTGCCAGCAGCTTAGTTGGCAGTAATAATTCACCCCTCCACTTT. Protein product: CASSLVGSNNSPLHF.

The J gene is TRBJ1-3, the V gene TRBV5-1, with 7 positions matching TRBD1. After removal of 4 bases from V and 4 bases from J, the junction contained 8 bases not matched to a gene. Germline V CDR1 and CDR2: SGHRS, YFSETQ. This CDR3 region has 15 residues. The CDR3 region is CASSPPTGVGNTIYF. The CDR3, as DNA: TGCGCCAGCAGCCCACCCACAGGGGTCGGAAACACCATATATTTT.